This T cell receptor beta chain was sequenced for a study of blood T cell repertoires in COVID-19. Background on the study: Researchers got acute and convalescent COVID-19 samples from the United States, Italy and Spain. PBMCs, B-cell-depleted T cells, or T cells were the source of the cDNA or gDNA that made up the material.

Under the authors' procedure: Reference gene primer amplification yielded estimated nucleated cell counts. The protocol was immunoSEQ multiplex PCR, while the TCRdb copy is restricted to in-frame clones and leaves out a portion. Clone size and V and J calls were adopted from that table, with D and trimming inferred from the DNA. The table records roughly 150,000 clones, under 90% of them present only once. The ends lost 5 bases at V and 3 bases at J; junction bases unmatched: 4. CDR1 and CDR2 (germline): LGHDT, YNNKEL (reference sequence). CDR3 length: 13 amino acids. The sequencing input was peripheral blood. V gene TRBV3-1 (or the pseudogene TRBV3-2) combines with J gene TRBJ2-7; 7 bases are a match to TRBD1. The TCR originated in a woman older than 75 with acute or convalescent COVID-19. In DNA, the CDR3 is TGTGCCAGCAGCGACCGACAGGGCTACGAGCAGTACTTC. Encoded protein: CASSDRQGYEQYF.